A few counts support the clone carrying this TCR beta chain. Its antigen is currently unknown. There was one heparinised blood draw per donor, averaging roughly 120 mL. The study reverse transcribed the entire isolated RNA, so it sequenced expressed TCRB transcripts. Sequenced by immunoSEQ multiplex PCR; TCRdb stores in-frame clones only, minus some. The data contain fewer than 450,000 clones, roughly 13% of them singletons. This sample was taken from a study of beta chain features in type 1 diabetes. Study summary: Healthy donors and patients had similar age, gender and cell yields.

The CDR3 has 15 residues. In germline, CDR1 is LNHDA, CDR2 SQIVND (reference sequence). With V trimmed by 6 bases and J by 3 bases, 7 bases remained unmatched. Study-wide results and limits: Patients' naive, central memory and regulatory TCRB repertoires appeared more alike than those of healthy donors. The study found moderately but significantly shorter TCRB CDR3s in all four CD4+ subsets of Type 1 diabetes patients.

This chain joins TRBV19 and TRBJ2-3; TRBD2 matches 9 bases. This TCR derives from a woman aged 18-29 years with type 1 diabetes. Specimen: naive CD4+ T cells from blood. CDR3 residues: CASRPIAGVTDTQYF. The CDR3 bases are TGTGCCAGTAGACCCATAGCGGGAGTGACAGATACGCAGTATTTT.